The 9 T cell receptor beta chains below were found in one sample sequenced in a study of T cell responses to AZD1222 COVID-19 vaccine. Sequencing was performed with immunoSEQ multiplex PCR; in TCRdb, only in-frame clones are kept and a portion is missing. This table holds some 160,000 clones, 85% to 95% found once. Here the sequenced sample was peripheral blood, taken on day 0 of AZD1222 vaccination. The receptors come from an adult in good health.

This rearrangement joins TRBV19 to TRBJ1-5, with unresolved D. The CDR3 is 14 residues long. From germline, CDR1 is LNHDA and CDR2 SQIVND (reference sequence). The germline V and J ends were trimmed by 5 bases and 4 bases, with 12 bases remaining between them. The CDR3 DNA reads TGTGCCAGTAGTGCTAGGGTCTCGAATCAGCCCCAGCATTTT. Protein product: CASSARVSNQPQHF.

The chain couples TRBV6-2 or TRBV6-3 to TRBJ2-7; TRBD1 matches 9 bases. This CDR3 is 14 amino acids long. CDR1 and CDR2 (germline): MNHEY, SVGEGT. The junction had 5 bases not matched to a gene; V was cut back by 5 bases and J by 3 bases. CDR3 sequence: CASSDRGTDYEQYF. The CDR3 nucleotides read TGTGCCAGCAGTGACAGGGGGACTGACTACGAGCAGTACTTC.

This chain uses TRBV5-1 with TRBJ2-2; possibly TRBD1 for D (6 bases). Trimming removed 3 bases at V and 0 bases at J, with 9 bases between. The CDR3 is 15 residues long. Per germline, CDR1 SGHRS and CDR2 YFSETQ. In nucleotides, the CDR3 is TGCGCCAGCAGCTCCCAGGGGACGAACACCGGGGAGCTGTTTTTT. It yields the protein CASSSQGTNTGELFF.

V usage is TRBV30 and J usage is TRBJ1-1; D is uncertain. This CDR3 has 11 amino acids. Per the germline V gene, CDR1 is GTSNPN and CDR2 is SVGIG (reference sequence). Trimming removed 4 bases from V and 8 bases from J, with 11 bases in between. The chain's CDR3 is CAWTLGPEAFF. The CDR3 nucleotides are TGTGCCTGGACTCTGGGTCCCGAAGCTTTCTTT. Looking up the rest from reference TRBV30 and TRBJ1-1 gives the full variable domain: SQTIHQWPATLVQPVGSPLSLECTVEGTSNPNLYWYRQAAGRGLQLLFYSVGIGQISSEVPQNLSASRPQDRQFILSSKKLLLSDSGFYLCAWTLGPEAFFGQGTRLTVV.

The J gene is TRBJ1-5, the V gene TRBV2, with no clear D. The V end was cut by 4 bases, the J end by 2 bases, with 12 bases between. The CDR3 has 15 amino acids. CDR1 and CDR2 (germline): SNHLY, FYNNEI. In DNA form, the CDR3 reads TGTGCCAGCAGTGCGGACGGATTCGGCAATCAGCCCCAGCATTTT. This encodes CASSADGFGNQPQHF.

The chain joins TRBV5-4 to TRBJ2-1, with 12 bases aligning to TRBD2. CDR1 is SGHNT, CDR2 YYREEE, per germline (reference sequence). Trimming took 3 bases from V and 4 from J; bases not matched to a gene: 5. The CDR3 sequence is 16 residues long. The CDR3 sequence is CASSSSSGGGYNEQFF. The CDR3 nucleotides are TGTGCCAGCAGCTCCTCTAGCGGGGGGGGTTACAATGAGCAGTTCTTC.

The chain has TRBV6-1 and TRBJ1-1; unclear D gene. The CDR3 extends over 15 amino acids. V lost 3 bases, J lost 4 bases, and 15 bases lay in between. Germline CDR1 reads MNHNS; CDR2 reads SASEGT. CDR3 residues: CASSEALLRRTEAFF. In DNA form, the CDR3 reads TGTGCCAGCAGTGAGGCGCTTTTAAGGCGCACTGAAGCTTTCTTT.

The DNA of the CDR3 is TGCGCCAGCAGCTTGAGTGGGGTCCAAGAGACCCAGTACTTC. Its translation: CASSLSGVQETQYF. The chain is built from TRBV5-1 and TRBJ2-5; D unclear. The germline V gene encodes CDR1 SGHRS and CDR2 YFSETQ. The CDR3 is 14 residues long. The germline V and J ends were trimmed by 1 base and 1 base, with 8 bases remaining between them.

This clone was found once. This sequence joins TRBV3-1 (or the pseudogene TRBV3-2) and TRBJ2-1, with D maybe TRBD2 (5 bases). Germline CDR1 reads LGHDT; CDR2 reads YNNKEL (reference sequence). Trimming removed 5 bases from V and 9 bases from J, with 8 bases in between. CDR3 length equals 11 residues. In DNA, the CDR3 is TGTGCCAGCAGCTCCGAGGGTGAGCAGTTCTTC. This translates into CASSSEGEQFF.